This entry lists 22 T cell receptor beta chains sequenced from one sample in a study of T cells in Graves' hyperthyroidism and ophthalmopathy. The source material, RNA transcripts, was used to amplify TCR beta CDR3 regions. First-round RT-PCR targeting the TCR CDR3 was performed with the HTBI primer set. TCRdb ran MiXCR on the multiplex PCR reads and lists one entry per CDR3 protein. Of 300,000 or so distinct CDR3 sequences detected, around a sixth appear once; the ten largest clones hold 45% to 55%. Sequenced sample: blood. The receptor source for this set is a woman in her forties or fifties with Graves' hyperthyroidism.

The chain has TRBV13 and TRBJ2-6, with TRBD1 identical over 11 bases. Per the germline V gene, CDR1 is PRHDT and CDR2 is FYEKMQ (reference sequence). CDR3 length equals 17 residues. Losses at the gene ends were 5 bases for V and 3 bases for J; bases not matched to a gene: 6. The CDR3 protein is CASSPGQGADGANVLTF. The CDR3 DNA is TGTGCCAGCAGCCCCGGACAGGGGGCAGATGGGGCCAACGTCCTGACTTTC.

At least ten counts were recorded for this clonotype. The V gene is TRBV7-3, the J gene TRBJ1-1, with 9 bases matching TRBD1. Per the germline V gene, CDR1 is SGHTA and CDR2 is FQGTGA. V was clipped by 4 bases and J by 7 bases; unmatched bases: 10. The CDR3 consists of 15 residues. This CDR3 is CASSSQTGGPGEAFF. DNA of the CDR3: TGTGCCAGCAGCTCACAGACAGGGGGGCCAGGTGAAGCTTTCTTT.

This chain uses TRBV29-1 with TRBJ2-2; D is undetermined. CDR1 is SQVTM and CDR2 is ANQGSEA in the germline V gene. The CDR3 loop spans 13 amino acids. The germline V and J ends were trimmed by 5 bases and 4 bases, with 11 bases remaining between them. In DNA, the CDR3 is TGCAGCGTTCGTAATGTTGCCACCGGGGAGCTGTTTTTT. This translates into CSVRNVATGELFF.

This clonotype was counted between two and nine times. V usage is TRBV7-9 and J usage is TRBJ2-3; TRBD2 aligns across 8 bases. CDR1 SEHNR and CDR2 FQNEAQ come from the germline V gene (reference sequence). The trim removed 6 bases at V and 2 bases at J, leaving 7 bases unmatched. This CDR3 contains 15 residues. The CDR3 DNA follows: TGTGCCAGCAGACCCCGGGAGGGGCTCACAGATACGCAGTATTTT. Protein sequence: CASRPREGLTDTQYF.

This clonotype was counted many times. This chain connects TRBV2 to TRBJ2-7; TRBD1 matches 7 bases. This CDR3 spans 15 amino acids. Germline-derived CDR1 and CDR2 are SNHLY and FYNNEI. Unmatched junction bases numbered 4, after V lost 0 bases and J lost 2 bases. CDR3 protein: CASSEATGVAYEQYF. The CDR3 DNA is TGTGCCAGCAGTGAAGCCACAGGGGTGGCCTACGAGCAGTACTTC.

The chain couples TRBV20-1 to TRBJ2-4; TRBD2 matches 13 bases. There are 16 residues in the CDR3. Trimming at V came to 1 base and at J to 6 bases, leaving 6 bases not matched to a gene. Germline loops: CDR1 DFQATT, CDR2 SNEGSKA (reference sequence). The DNA for the CDR3 is TGCAGTGCTAGAGTTTCAGGGACTAGCGGGACAAACATTCAGTACTTC. Its translation: CSARVSGTSGTNIQYF.

This clonotype was observed a handful of times. The rearrangement links TRBV7-2 to TRBJ2-1; the match to TRBD2 covers 9 bases. With V trimmed by 5 bases and J by 7 bases, 9 bases remained unmatched. The CDR3 covers 15 residues. Germline V lookup: CDR1 SGHTA, CDR2 FQGNSA. This CDR3 reads CASSLSGTSINEQFF. Written as DNA, the CDR3 is TGTGCCAGCAGCCTCTCCGGGACTAGCATTAATGAGCAGTTCTTC.

This clonotype was recorded a few times. The J gene is TRBJ2-2, the V gene TRBV19; D is unclear. Germline lookup yields CDR1 LNHDA and CDR2 SQIVND (reference sequence). The CDR3 totals 14 residues. V lost 7 bases and J lost 3, with 12 bases in between. Written as DNA, the CDR3 is TGTGCCAGTAACCGACTCCTTGACACCGGGGAGCTGTTTTTT. Translated, it gives CASNRLLDTGELFF.

The chain couples TRBV5-1 to TRBJ1-1; a weak D match, TRBD1 (6 bases). The CDR3 has 16 amino acids. V lost 0 bases, J lost 0 bases, and 12 bases lay in between. From germline, CDR1 is SGHRS and CDR2 YFSETQ. In DNA form, the CDR3 reads TGCGCCAGCAGCTTGGCCCCCGACAGGTTGAACACTGAAGCTTTCTTT. This sequence encodes CASSLAPDRLNTEAFF.

This clonotype was seen at least ten times. V is TRBV28 and J is TRBJ2-3; D is possibly TRBD2 (7 bases). Trimming left V 8 bases short and J 2 bases short, with 23 bases between. Germline V gene sequence: CDR1 MDHEN, CDR2 SYDVKM. There are 17 residues in the CDR3. This CDR3 reads CASGRGGSGVLTDTQYF. DNA for the CDR3: TGTGCCAGCGGGAGAGGGGGGAGCGGGGTACTCACAGATACGCAGTATTTT.

This clonotype has just a few counts. The V and J genes are TRBV20-1 and TRBJ2-2; TRBD2 agrees at 8 bases. Germline CDR1 is DFQATT and CDR2 is SNEGSKA (reference sequence). The V gene end was trimmed by 0 bases and the J gene end by 0 bases; junction bases not matched to a gene: 9. The CDR3 loop spans 18 amino acids. The CDR3 bases are TGCAGTGCTAGAGATTTAACTAGCGGCCCCTCGAACACCGGGGAGCTGTTTTTT. Its protein product is CSARDLTSGPSNTGELFF.

This clonotype was picked up many times. The chain links TRBV28 to TRBJ2-3; D unresolved. There are 13 residues in the CDR3. CDR1 and CDR2 from the germline V gene are MDHEN and SYDVKM. The V and J ends lost 2 bases and 4 bases respectively, with 7 bases between them. In nucleotides, the CDR3 is TGTGCCAGCAGTTTAAGGTTGCCAGATACGCAGTATTTT. Its protein product is CASSLRLPDTQYF.

CDR3 nucleotide sequence: TGTGCCAGCAGGCCCTCGGGGGGCAACACTGAAGCTTTCTTT. This sequence encodes CASRPSGGNTEAFF. J is TRBJ1-1 and V is TRBV7-8; the D gene is possibly TRBD1 (6 bases). The V end was cut by 6 bases, the J end by 2 bases, with 13 bases between. Germline V lookup: CDR1 SGHVS, CDR2 FQNEAQ. This CDR3 is built from 14 residues.

This clonotype was seen more than once but under ten times. The chain uses TRBV7-2 and TRBJ1-4; D remains unclear. V lost 7 bases and J 1 base, leaving 25 bases between the germline ends. The CDR3 is 19 residues long. CDR1 SGHTA and CDR2 FQGNSA come from the germline V gene. The CDR3 sequence is CASTPFSASVDVTNEKLFF. The DNA of the CDR3 is TGTGCCAGCACCCCCTTTTCGGCTTCTGTGGATGTAACTAATGAAAAACTGTTTTTT.

The chain carries TRBV19 and TRBJ1-1; a possible D gene is TRBD1 (5 bases). Trimming cost V 8 bases and J 4 bases, with 20 bases left between them. This CDR3 comprises 15 residues. Germline V gives CDR1 LNHDA, CDR2 SQIVND (reference sequence). The CDR3 coding sequence is TGTGCCAGTCAGAGAGGGGACCTTAGGTCCACTGAAGCTTTCTTT. Its translation: CASQRGDLRSTEAFF.

This chain joins TRBV6-1 and TRBJ1-5, with D possibly being TRBD1 (6 bases). The germline V gene has CDR1 MNHNS and CDR2 SASEGT. The CDR3 covers 15 residues. Trimming left V 5 bases short and J 5 bases short, with 16 bases between. The CDR3 DNA reads TGTGCCAGCAGTCCCGGACAGAGGATAGATCAGCCCCAGCATTTT. Its translation: CASSPGQRIDQPQHF.

This clonotype was seen a handful of times. The V gene is TRBV5-1, the J gene TRBJ1-3; 8 bases line up with TRBD1. The CDR3 has 15 amino acids. Germline V gives CDR1 SGHRS, CDR2 YFSETQ. Trimming removed 4 bases from V and 4 bases from J; junction bases left unmatched: 7. CDR3 coding DNA: TGCGCCAGCAGCCTATCAGGGGGCGAAGGAAACACCATATATTTT. It is translated as CASSLSGGEGNTIYF.

CDR3 region: CASSAPGGGNTIYF. CDR3 sequence (DNA): TGTGCCAGCAGCGCCCCCGGGGGAGGAAACACCATATATTTT. The V call is TRBV7-9, the J call TRBJ1-3, with TRBD1 as a possible D gene (5 bases). The germline V and J ends were trimmed by 5 bases and 4 bases, with 12 bases remaining between them. CDR3 length: 14 amino acids. Germline assignment: CDR1 SEHNR and CDR2 FQNEAQ (reference sequence).

The chain carries TRBV4-1 and TRBJ1-4; D is ambiguous. V was trimmed by 0 bases and J by 7 bases, leaving 12 bases between them. Germline V gene data show CDR1 as MGHRA and CDR2 as YSYEKL. The CDR3 covers 15 residues. This CDR3 is CASSQDKGLSEKLFF. CDR3 nucleotides: TGCGCCAGCAGCCAAGATAAGGGTCTTAGTGAAAAACTGTTTTTT.

The chain links TRBV18 to TRBJ2-2, with 13 bases lining up with TRBD2. J gave up 7 bases and V 2 bases, and 4 bases lay outside the gene matches. The length of the CDR3 is 16 residues. Germline-derived CDR1 and CDR2 are KGHSH and LQKENI. DNA for the CDR3: TGTGCCAGCTCACCAAGGACTAGCGGGAGTCACGGGGAGCTGTTTTTT. It translates to CASSPRTSGSHGELFF.

This clonotype was observed a handful of times. The chain has TRBV6-1 and TRBJ2-2; 7 bases agree with TRBD1. V dropped 7 bases and J dropped 3; count of bases not matched to a gene: 5. Germline lookup yields CDR1 MNHNS and CDR2 SASEGT. This CDR3 region has 14 residues. The CDR3 nucleotides are TGTGCCAGCATCCGGGACAGAGACACCGGGGAGCTGTTTTTT. Amino acid sequence: CASIRDRDTGELFF.

This sequence joins TRBV7-2 and TRBJ2-1; D possibly matches TRBD1 or TRBD2 (5 bases each). CDR3 size: 15 residues. Germline V gives CDR1 SGHTA, CDR2 FQGNSA. V was cut by 5 bases and J by 0 bases, with 11 bases left in between. CDR3 amino acids: CASSPGTRSYNEQFF. CDR3 sequence (DNA): TGTGCCAGCAGCCCCGGGACGCGCTCCTACAATGAGCAGTTCTTC.